Listed below are T cell receptor beta chains from one sample, sequenced in a study of OX40 agonist ivuxolimab in advanced cancers. Assay used: immunoSEQ multiplex PCR; TCRdb lists only in-frame clones, some missing. The sample lists tens of thousands of clones, around 90% seen once, with less than 0.6% in the top ten. The sequencing used CD4+ or CD8+ T cells sorted from blood, collected in a trial of the OX40 agonist ivuxolimab. The receptors derive from an adult with an advanced solid tumor such as melanoma, head and neck, liver or kidney cancer. CDR3s include the opening cysteine and the closing phenylalanine or tryptophan.

j_call v_call cdr3_aa
TRBJ1-1 TRBV7-2 CASSGHMNTEAFF
TRBJ1-4 TRBV4-3 CASSQGNRVNEKLFF
TRBJ1-4 TRBV7-2 CASSLVGTTGELFF
TRBJ2-1 TRBV5-1 CASSLAGGPHNEQFF
TRBJ2-2 TRBV5-6 CASSLRRGSTLNTGELFF
TRBJ2-7 TRBV7-7 CASRVGDSPIYEQYF
TRBJ2-1 TRBV11-3 CASSLDRIAGDNEQFF
TRBJ2-7 TRBV20-1 CSAGGPYEQYF
TRBJ2-7 TRBV5-3 CARSRTGGDIYEQYF
TRBJ2-3 TRBV5-4 CASSPDSGSFDTQYF
TRBJ1-2 TRBV7-9 CASSLGVLLGYTF
TRBJ2-1 TRBV27 CASSLYGGGLAGDRNEQFF
TRBJ1-6 TRBV27 CAIRQTHNSPLHF
TRBJ2-1 TRBV28 CASSRLGTAYNEQFF
TRBJ1-4 TRBV6-5 CASLKEPTNEKLFF
TRBJ2-1 TRBV19 CASENPGTRNEQFF
TRBJ2-7 TRBV19 CASSLQVRDCEQYF